Listed below are T cell receptor beta chains from one sample, sequenced in a study of blood T cell repertoires in COVID-19. Here immunoSEQ multiplex PCR was the method, and the copy in TCRdb shows in-frame clones only, minus some. Of some 500,000 clones in the sample, roughly 89% were seen once. The sample was peripheral blood. The receptors shown here come from a woman aged 45 to 65 with COVID-19, enrolled during active disease. The conserved cysteine and the conserved F or W are not part of the CDR3 here.

>12|TRBV19|TRBJ2-1
ASKVTGSYNEQF
>12|TRBV30|TRBJ2-1
AWSVWTGGYEQF
>9|TRBV10-3|TRBJ1-2
AISEGSGYT
>13|TRBV14|TRBJ1-2
ASSHLGTGLYGYT
>12|TRBV29-1|TRBJ2-2
SVAGQGGTGELF
>11|TRBV7-9|TRBJ1-4
ASSRGAREKLF
>11|TRBV7-2|TRBJ2-1
ASSPSSYNEQF
>13|TRBV5-5|TRBJ2-7
ASSLAQGSTYEQY
>11|TRBV7-7|TRBJ2-1
ASSSGGYNEQF
>13|TRBV4-1|TRBJ1-5
ASSQEGQSNQPQH
>11|TRBV28|TRBJ1-1
ASIQGQNTEAF
>14|TRBV5-8|TRBJ2-2
ASSPTDGANTGELF
>14|TRBV30|TRBJ2-1
AWSSLAGGRSNEQF
>16|TRBV7-6|TRBJ2-1
ASSLASASGASHNEQF